One and the same sample provided the 18 T cell receptor beta chains below, sequenced in a study of OX40 agonist ivuxolimab in advanced cancers. Clones were read by immunoSEQ multiplex PCR, and TCRdb kept only the in-frame ones, dropping some. The sample has roughly 10,000 clones; around 89% are singletons. Sequenced material: CD4+ or CD8+ T cells sorted from blood, taken in a trial of the OX40 agonist ivuxolimab. The receptors were gathered from an adult with an advanced solid tumor such as melanoma, head and neck, liver or kidney cancer.

The genes are TRBV19 and TRBJ2-3; D unclear. This CDR3 comprises 14 residues. Germline CDR1 and CDR2: LNHDA and SQIVND (reference sequence). Trimming removed 5 bases at V and 2 bases at J, with 11 bases between. The CDR3 here is CASSEFGSTDTQYF. The CDR3 DNA reads TGTGCCAGTAGTGAATTTGGATCCACAGATACGCAGTATTTT.

This clone was recorded a few times. The V gene is TRBV7-9, the J gene TRBJ1-6, with D perhaps matching TRBD1 (5 bases). CDR1 and CDR2 (germline): SEHNR, FQNEAQ (reference sequence). Trimming stripped 4 bases from V and 4 bases from J, with 8 bases between. This CDR3 region has 14 residues. DNA of the CDR3: TGTGCCAGCAGCTCGACAGCTTATAATTCACCCCTCCACTTT. Protein: CASSSTAYNSPLHF.

This rearrangement joins TRBV4-2 to TRBJ1-1, with D perhaps matching TRBD1 (5 bases). The length of the CDR3 is 16 residues. Looked up from germline, CDR1 is LGHNA and CDR2 is YNFKEQ. The V and J ends lost 0 bases and 1 base respectively, with 12 bases between them. In DNA form, the CDR3 reads TGTGCCAGCAGCCAAGATTCACAGGCTGGGAACACTGAAGCTTTCTTT. Translated, it gives CASSQDSQAGNTEAFF.

The J gene is TRBJ2-1, the V gene TRBV9; TRBD1 matches at 7 bases. Germline V lookup: CDR1 SGDLS, CDR2 YYNGEE. The CDR3 totals 15 residues. After removal of 0 bases from V and 8 bases from J, the junction contained 8 bases not matched to a gene. The CDR3 reads CASSVVVQGIDEQFF. DNA of the CDR3: TGTGCCAGCAGCGTAGTTGTACAGGGGATAGATGAGCAGTTCTTC.

The chain uses TRBV28 and TRBJ2-7, with D maybe TRBD1 (6 bases). CDR1 and CDR2 from the germline V gene are MDHEN and SYDVKM. V lost 3 bases, J lost 2 bases, and 8 bases lay in between. The CDR3 has 13 amino acids. For the CDR3, the DNA is TGTGCCAGCAGTTTGGACAGTGCCTACGAGCAGTACTTC. It specifies CASSLDSAYEQYF.

Regarding this clone: One end of the junction is discordant with germline, which a read error may explain. The genes are TRBV6-5 and TRBJ1-1; D is ambiguous. The CDR3 sequence is 12 residues long. The germline gives CDR1 MNHEY, CDR2 SVGAGI. This CDR3 is CVSGKENTEAFF. The CDR3 DNA reads as TGTGTCAGCGGCAAGGAGAACACTGAAGCTTTCTTT.

This clone was detected only a few times. The chain joins TRBV27 to TRBJ2-3, with D hard to call. CDR1 MNHEY and CDR2 SMNVEV come from the germline V gene (reference sequence). The germline V and J ends were trimmed by 4 bases and 3 bases, with 11 bases remaining between them. This CDR3 contains 14 residues. The CDR3 sequence is CASSSRLGTDTQYF. CDR3 DNA: TGTGCCAGCAGTTCCCGGTTAGGGACAGATACGCAGTATTTT.

V gene TRBV28 combines with J gene TRBJ2-7; weak D call: TRBD2 (5 bases). The CDR3 is 14 amino acids. The germline V and J ends were trimmed by 6 bases and 3 bases, with 15 bases remaining between them. CDR1 and CDR2 (germline): MDHEN, SYDVKM. The chain's CDR3 is CASSPPRRDYEQYF. The CDR3 nucleotides read TGTGCCAGCAGCCCTCCCCGCCGGGACTACGAGCAGTACTTC.

The chain is built from TRBV6-5 and TRBJ1-2, with TRBD1 identical over 7 bases. The CDR3 consists of 13 residues. Unmatched junction bases numbered 3, after V lost 4 bases and J lost 4 bases. CDR1 MNHEY and CDR2 SVGAGI come from the germline V gene. The CDR3 sequence is CASSSGQSYGYTF. CDR3 nucleotides: TGTGCCAGCAGTTCGGGACAGTCCTATGGCTACACCTTC.

The chain carries TRBV4-3 and TRBJ1-4; D unresolved. The germline gives CDR1 LGHNA, CDR2 YSLEER. This CDR3 has 15 residues. V was cut by 0 bases and J by 3 bases, with 8 bases left in between. The CDR3, as DNA: TGCGCCAGCAGCCAAGACGACGGGCCTAATGAAAAACTGTTTTTT. This encodes CASSQDDGPNEKLFF.

The rearrangement uses TRBV4-3 and TRBJ1-2; D possibly corresponds to TRBD1 (5 bases). This CDR3 region has 16 residues. The germline CDR1 and CDR2 sequences are LGHNA and YSLEER. Deletions cut 3 bases from V and 8 bases from J, with 22 bases between. The CDR3 region is CASSQIGTTRREGYTF. The CDR3 region has the DNA TGCGCCAGCAGCCAGATCGGGACCACCCGAAGGGAGGGCTACACCTTC.

V is TRBV27 and J is TRBJ2-3; D unclear. Germline V gene lookup returns CDR1 MNHEY and CDR2 SMNVEV (reference sequence). The V and J ends lost 3 bases and 3 bases respectively, with 10 bases between them. This CDR3 contains 14 residues. The CDR3 DNA follows: TGTGCCAGCAGTTTCTCGGACCAGACAGATACGCAGTATTTT. Protein sequence: CASSFSDQTDTQYF.

This chain links TRBV28 with TRBJ1-2, with D possibly matching TRBD1 (6 bases). Trimming left V 6 bases short and J 6 bases short, with 17 bases between. The CDR3 consists of 14 residues. Germline CDR1 MDHEN, CDR2 SYDVKM. CDR3 DNA: TGTGCCAGCAGCCCGGTCACAGGGACCCATGGCTACACCTTC. Translating gives CASSPVTGTHGYTF.

The CDR3 DNA follows: TGTGCCAGCAGCCGCGACAGGGGCCGTAATGAGCAGTTCTTC. Translation: CASSRDRGRNEQFF. V is TRBV7-2 and J is TRBJ2-1; 8 bases are shared with TRBD1. CDR1 and CDR2 (germline): SGHTA, FQGNSA. V dropped 5 bases and J dropped 7; count of bases not matched to a gene: 7. The CDR3 extends over 14 amino acids.

The chain couples TRBV9 to TRBJ1-2; TRBD1 matches 8 bases. Looked up from germline, CDR1 is SGDLS and CDR2 is YYNGEE. The J segment lost 12 bases and the V segment lost 4 bases, leaving 8 bases of the junction unmatched. This CDR3 region has 12 residues. CDR3: CASSSGQGFDTF. CDR3 in DNA: TGTGCCAGCAGCTCAGGACAGGGCTTCGACACCTTC.

This clone was seen once. The chain recombines TRBV7-9 with TRBJ2-1; D unclear. Between the trimmed V and J ends, which lost 3 bases and 5 bases, there was a span of 14 bases. The CDR3 spans 15 residues. Germline assignment: CDR1 SEHNR and CDR2 FQNEAQ (reference sequence). The CDR3 sequence is CASSLAQRIHNEQFF. The DNA for the CDR3 is TGTGCCAGCAGCTTGGCCCAGAGGATACACAATGAGCAGTTCTTC. The full variable domain, completed using reference TRBV7-9 and TRBJ2-1, is DTGVSQNPRHKITKRGQNVTFRCDPISEHNRLYWYRQTLGQGPEFLTYFQNEAQLEKSRLLSDRFSAERPKGSFSTLEIQRTEQGDSAMYLCASSLAQRIHNEQFFGPGTRLTVL.

This clone was seen a few times. The chain recombines TRBV9 with TRBJ1-1, with D possibly TRBD1 on 6 matching bases. V was pared by 3 bases and J by 2 bases, with 11 bases between. This CDR3 has 14 residues. Germline V gene lookup returns CDR1 SGDLS and CDR2 YYNGEE. This chain's CDR3 is CASSAQGLNTEAFF. CDR3 DNA sequence: TGTGCCAGCAGCGCGCAGGGGCTTAACACTGAAGCTTTCTTT.

V and J are TRBV11-3 and TRBJ2-2, with 8 bases aligning to TRBD1. This CDR3 has 17 residues. V dropped 0 bases and J dropped 7; count of bases not matched to a gene: 10. Germline V CDR1 and CDR2: SGHNT, YENEEA. CDR3 loop: CASSLDGQGGTVGELFF. The CDR3 DNA sequence: TGTGCCAGCAGCTTAGATGGACAGGGAGGAACGGTCGGGGAGCTGTTTTTT.